This entry lists 25 T cell receptor beta chains sequenced from one sample in a study of blood T cell repertoires in COVID-19. Libraries were prepared by immunoSEQ multiplex PCR; TCRdb keeps only in-frame clonotypes and omits some of them. The sample contains under 500,000 clones, around 88% of which appear only once. Material: peripheral blood. The receptor set was obtained from a woman in her 30s with acute or convalescent COVID-19.

This clone was observed a single time. This rearrangement joins TRBV10-3 to TRBJ2-7; D perhaps matches TRBD1 (6 bases). The CDR3 has 14 residues. Per the germline V gene, CDR1 is ENHRY and CDR2 is SYGVKD. Trimming cost V 6 bases and J 4 bases, with 16 bases left between them. DNA of the CDR3: TGTGCCATCAGGGGAGCCCAAGGGGGATACGAGCAGTACTTC. Amino acids: CAIRGAQGGYEQYF.

The chain uses TRBV2 and TRBJ2-7, with TRBD2 matching over 12 bases. Germline CDR1 and CDR2: SNHLY and FYNNEI. There are 14 residues in the CDR3. Trimming took 5 bases from V and 6 from J; bases not matched to a gene: 5. The CDR3 protein is CASSWTSGEPEQYF. In DNA form, the CDR3 reads TGTGCCAGCAGTTGGACTAGCGGGGAACCCGAGCAGTACTTC.

This clone appeared once. This chain connects TRBV6-4 to TRBJ2-2, with 7 bases that match TRBD1. This CDR3 spans 13 amino acids. V lost 10 bases to trimming and J lost 3 bases; unmatched junction nucleotides: 5. Germline CDR1 MRHNA, CDR2 SNTAGT. CDR3 protein: CAIPGQHTGELFF. Here the CDR3 DNA reads TGTGCCATCCCGGGACAGCACACCGGGGAGCTGTTTTTT.

The chain is built from TRBV13 and TRBJ2-2; no definite D call. This CDR3 contains 19 residues. Germline CDR1 PRHDT, CDR2 FYEKMQ (reference sequence). The V end was cut by 5 bases, the J end by 1 base, with 23 bases between. For the CDR3, the DNA is TGTGCCAGCAGCCCACCGGAACAGCATGGCACAGAGAACACCGGGGAGCTGTTTTTT. It codes for CASSPPEQHGTENTGELFF.

The V and J genes are TRBV9 and TRBJ2-3; 11 bases map to TRBD1. This CDR3 region has 15 residues. J gave up 6 bases and V 0 bases, and 3 bases lay outside the gene matches. CDR1 is SGDLS and CDR2 is YYNGEE in the germline V gene. In DNA, the CDR3 is TGTGCCAGCAGCGTAGGGGGACAGGGGGGCGATACGCAGTATTTT. Its protein is CASSVGGQGGDTQYF.

The rearrangement joins TRBV9 to TRBJ1-2; 7 bases align to TRBD1. This CDR3 region has 12 residues. Germline assignment: CDR1 SGDLS and CDR2 YYNGEE. V lost 8 bases and J lost 8; bases outside the gene matches: 9. CDR3 region: CASDRESRGYTF. In nucleotides, the CDR3 is TGTGCCAGTGACAGGGAGAGTCGAGGCTACACCTTC.

The J gene is TRBJ2-3, the V gene TRBV2; 11 nucleotides agree with TRBD2. V lost 6 bases to trimming and J lost 5 bases; unmatched junction nucleotides: 7. The germline V gene has CDR1 SNHLY and CDR2 FYNNEI. This CDR3 is 15 amino acids long. This CDR3 reads CASRLAGGRVDTQYF. CDR3 in DNA: TGTGCCAGCAGGCTAGCGGGGGGTAGAGTAGATACGCAGTATTTT.

The rearrangement joins TRBV6-5 to TRBJ2-5; 13 nucleotides match TRBD2. Germline V gives CDR1 MNHEY, CDR2 SVGAGI. The CDR3 covers 15 residues. V lost 4 bases to trimming and J lost 3 bases; unmatched junction nucleotides: 2. DNA of the CDR3: TGTGCCAGCAGTTGGACTAGCGGGGGTAAAGAGACCCAGTACTTC. This encodes CASSWTSGGKETQYF.

This chain uses TRBV6-6 with TRBJ2-5; 13 bases line up with TRBD2. Unmatched junction bases numbered 15, after V lost 5 bases and J lost 6 bases. Germline V CDR1 and CDR2: MNHNY, SVGAGI (reference sequence). The CDR3 is 18 amino acids. This chain's CDR3 is CASSPSISLAGGPKTQYF. In DNA form, the CDR3 reads TGTGCCAGCAGTCCATCCATTTCACTAGCGGGGGGGCCGAAGACCCAGTACTTC.

The rearrangement joins TRBV27 to TRBJ2-7, with D tentatively TRBD1 (6 bases). Germline lookup yields CDR1 MNHEY and CDR2 SMNVEV (reference sequence). The CDR3 spans 16 residues. V was pared by 7 bases and J by 3 bases, with 22 bases between. The CDR3: CASNKAGQRADYEQYF. The CDR3 bases are TGTGCCAGCAACAAAGCAGGACAGAGGGCTGACTACGAGCAGTACTTC.

The chain joins TRBV9 to TRBJ2-3, with 9 bases lining up with TRBD2. Germline V gene sequence: CDR1 SGDLS, CDR2 YYNGEE. Trimming at V came to 0 bases and at J to 4 bases, leaving 6 bases not matched to a gene. This CDR3 has 16 residues. Here the CDR3 DNA reads TGTGCCAGCAGCGTAGGCCTAGCGGGGTTGGCAGATACGCAGTATTTT. Its protein is CASSVGLAGLADTQYF.

V usage is TRBV5-4 and J usage is TRBJ2-5, with D possibly TRBD2 on 6 matching bases. The CDR3 has 15 residues. From germline, CDR1 is SGHNT and CDR2 YYREEE (reference sequence). The V end was cut by 0 bases, the J end by 2 bases, with 11 bases between. Here the CDR3 DNA reads TGTGCCAGCAGCTTGGGTCTAGCGAGTCAAGAGACCCAGTACTTC. It is translated as CASSLGLASQETQYF.

In its sample, this clone was seen once. This sequence joins TRBV15 and TRBJ2-7; D is perhaps TRBD1 (6 bases). The germline CDR1 and CDR2 sequences are LNHNV and YYDKDF (reference sequence). The V end was cut by 1 base, the J end by 2 bases, with 9 bases between. The CDR3 extends over 14 amino acids. The CDR3, as DNA: TGTGCCACCAGCAGAGGAACAGGGACCTACGAGCAGTACTTC. Translating gives CATSRGTGTYEQYF.

V gene TRBV5-1 combines with J gene TRBJ1-5; no clear D. The CDR3 has 14 residues. CDR1 and CDR2 (germline): SGHRS, YFSETQ. With 4 bases removed from V and 1 base from J, the gap between germline ends came to 9 bases. The CDR3 spells CASSAGDSNQPQHF. As DNA, the CDR3 is TGCGCCAGCAGCGCTGGAGACAGCAATCAGCCCCAGCATTTT. Full variable domain (rest looked up from reference TRBV5-1 and TRBJ1-5): KAGVTQTPRYLIKTRGQQVTLSCSPISGHRSVSWYQQTPGQGLQFLFEYFSETQRNKGNFPGRFSGRQFSNSRSEMNVSTLELGDSALYLCASSAGDSNQPQHFGDGTRLSIL.

This chain connects TRBV6-6 to TRBJ2-1; the match to TRBD2 covers 9 bases. This CDR3 comprises 13 residues. The junction had 7 bases not matched to a gene; V was cut back by 8 bases and J by 8 bases. CDR1 is MNHNY and CDR2 is SVGAGI in the germline V gene (reference sequence). CDR3: CASGGGGADEQFF. The CDR3 DNA follows: TGTGCCAGCGGTGGCGGGGGGGCTGATGAGCAGTTCTTC.

J is TRBJ2-3 and V is TRBV11-3; 9 bases line up with TRBD2. V lost 4 bases to trimming and J lost 2 bases; unmatched junction nucleotides: 4. CDR3 length: 15 residues. Germline CDR1 reads SGHNT; CDR2 reads YENEEA. In nucleotides, the CDR3 is TGTGCCAGCAGCTCGGGACTAGCAACCACAGATACGCAGTATTTT. As protein: CASSSGLATTDTQYF.

The chain combines TRBV3-1 (or the pseudogene TRBV3-2) with TRBJ2-7; TRBD2 agrees at 9 bases. After removal of 1 base from V and 3 bases from J, the junction contained 7 bases not matched to a gene. The CDR3 runs 16 residues. Germline V lookup: CDR1 LGHDT, CDR2 YNNKEL (reference sequence). CDR3 coding DNA: TGTGCCAGCAGCCAAGGGGTCCCTAGCGGGGACTACGAGCAGTACTTC. Protein product: CASSQGVPSGDYEQYF.

The chain combines TRBV6-2 or TRBV6-3 with TRBJ2-7; D perhaps matches TRBD2 (7 bases). The CDR3 contains 18 residues. Germline CDR1 and CDR2: MNHEY and SVGEGT. With 0 bases removed from V and 11 bases from J, the gap between germline ends came to 29 bases. For the CDR3, the DNA is TGTGCCAGCAGTTACTCGAAGGCCGGGGAGGGCAGGGGCGACCAAGAGTACTTC. Translating gives CASSYSKAGEGRGDQEYF.

The gene calls are TRBV6-5 and TRBJ1-1, with TRBD1 identical over 8 bases. The V segment lost 6 bases and the J segment 5 bases; nucleotides outside the gene matches: 8. Germline V gives CDR1 MNHEY, CDR2 SVGAGI. CDR3 length: 14 amino acids. The CDR3 sequence: CASSDDRGWTEAFF. As DNA, the CDR3 is TGTGCCAGCAGCGATGACAGGGGTTGGACTGAAGCTTTCTTT.

The chain has TRBV10-3 and TRBJ2-7, with a tentative D call TRBD1 (6 bases). V lost 3 bases and J 3 bases, leaving 21 bases between the germline ends. This CDR3 is 17 amino acids long. Germline values: CDR1 ENHRY, CDR2 SYGVKD. CDR3 sequence reads: CAISDGGIAGGYYEQYF. CDR3 nucleotides: TGTGCCATCAGTGATGGGGGCATAGCTGGGGGATACTACGAGCAGTACTTC.

V and J are TRBV21-1 and TRBJ2-7; the table's D call of TRBD2 was not tested on the DNA. TRBV21-1 is a pseudogene segment. The CDR3 sequence is 17 residues long. In DNA form, the CDR3 reads TGTGCCAGCAGCAAGCGGGCCTTTGGACCTAACTACCTACGACAGTACTTC. This codes for CASSKRAFGPNYLRQYF.

The V and J genes are TRBV5-1 and TRBJ2-2, with a tentative D call TRBD1 (6 bases). CDR1 and CDR2 (germline): SGHRS, YFSETQ. V lost 4 bases and J 0 bases, leaving 13 bases between the germline ends. This CDR3 has 16 amino acids. CDR3 sequence: CASSPLGATNTGELFF. Written as DNA, the CDR3 is TGCGCCAGCAGCCCGTTGGGGGCTACGAACACCGGGGAGCTGTTTTTT.

Remarks on this clone: The sample holds other DNA sequences that translate to the same CDR3. The chain combines TRBV27 with TRBJ2-1, with D perhaps TRBD1 (6 bases). CDR3 length: 11 amino acids. Germline V gives CDR1 MNHEY, CDR2 SMNVEV (reference sequence). V was trimmed by 6 bases and J by 6 bases, leaving 6 bases between them. The CDR3 loop reads CASSRGNEQFF. CDR3 DNA: TGTGCCAGCAGCAGGGGCAATGAGCAGTTCTTC.

V usage is TRBV5-1 and J usage is TRBJ2-1; D is possibly TRBD2 (6 bases). This CDR3 spans 12 amino acids. Trimming left V 6 bases short and J 8 bases short, with 12 bases between. CDR1 and CDR2 (germline): SGHRS, YFSETQ. DNA of the CDR3: TGCGCCAGCACCACTGGGGGGTATGAGCAGTTCTTC. It yields the protein CASTTGGYEQFF.

This chain links TRBV9 with TRBJ2-7; 10 bases map to TRBD2. This CDR3 contains 15 residues. CDR1 SGDLS and CDR2 YYNGEE come from the germline V gene. The junction had 8 bases not matched to a gene; V was cut back by 3 bases and J by 5 bases. CDR3 nucleotide sequence: TGTGCCAGCAGCGCCCGAGCGGGGGGGCAAGACGAGCAGTACTTC. Encoded protein: CASSARAGGQDEQYF. Combining the CDR3 with reference TRBV9 and TRBJ2-7 gives the whole variable domain DSGVTQTPKHLITATGQRVTLRCSPRSGDLSVYWYQQSLDQGLQFLIQYYNGEERAKGNILERFSAQQFPDLHSELNLSSLELGDSALYFCASSARAGGQDEQYFGPGTRLTVT.